This section outlines one TCR beta chain sequence together with its context. The treatment: oral pan-JAK inhibitor, 5-10 mg twice daily. This record belongs to a study of CD8+ T cells in alopecia areata. The junction had 6 bases not matched to a gene; V was cut back by 1 base and J by 2 bases. The CDR3 length is 16 residues. Germline values: CDR1 MGHRA, CDR2 YSYEKL. RNA was extracted and reverse transcribed into cDNA as the sequencing template. Sequencing used immunoSEQ multiplex PCR; TCRdb keeps in-frame clones, though not all of them. This sample has hundreds of thousands of clones, with around 65% found just once.

The sequence came from a human donor with alopecia areata. The material sequenced was CD4+ T cells sorted from blood, taken around week 46, from a patient treated with tofacitinib. This rearrangement joins TRBV4-1 to TRBJ2-3; the match to TRBD2 covers 7 bases. CDR3 region: CASSQGSGEPTDTQYF. In DNA, the CDR3 is TGCGCCAGCAGCCAAGGGAGCGGGGAGCCCACAGATACGCAGTATTTT.